Listed here is a single T cell receptor beta chain. There are 13 residues in the CDR3. V shed 2 bases and J shed 5 bases, with 6 bases lying between them. Per germline, CDR1 SEHNR and CDR2 FQNEAQ (reference sequence). Assay used: immunoSEQ multiplex PCR; TCRdb lists only in-frame clones, some missing. The repertoire holds 70,000 to 75,000 clones, with approximately 90% as singletons. This entry comes from a study of blood T cell repertoires in COVID-19. The receptor was derived from a young woman with acute or convalescent COVID-19. The sample taken for sequencing was peripheral blood. The chain has TRBV7-9 and TRBJ2-2; a weak D match, TRBD1 (6 bases). For the CDR3, the DNA is TGTGCCAGCAGCTTAACAGGGACCGGGGAGCTGTTTTTT. Translation gives CASSLTGTGELFF.